This TCR beta chain came from a study of blood T cells in healthy people across ages. A single count supports this clonotype. Its target is not known. A second PCR, run for about 7 to 11 cycles, used a sample-barcoded 5' primer plus a J-beta primer mix. Every single cDNA molecule received a tag from a template-switch adaptor with 12 random nucleotides. TCRdb redid the calling of the 5' RACE reads with MiXCR, one entry per CDR3 protein. Of around 970,000 distinct CDR3 sequences in the sample, roughly half are singletons; the top ten hold about a fifth. Germline loops: CDR1 SGHTA, CDR2 FQGNSA. The CDR3 contains 15 residues. With V trimmed by 4 bases and J by 5 bases, 8 bases remained unmatched. Study-level results: Getting older went along with TCR beta diversity per million T cells dropping roughly linearly.

The sequencing sample was made of blood. The sequence derives from a woman aged 55-69 years in good health. The chain joins TRBV7-2 to TRBJ2-3; 8 nucleotides align to TRBD2. The CDR3 DNA reads as TGTGCCAGCAGCTGGATAGCGGGGAGCGTAGATACGCAGTATTTT. This translates into CASSWIAGSVDTQYF.